The 7 T cell receptor beta chains below were found in one sample sequenced in a study of T cell responses to AZD1222 COVID-19 vaccine. Sequencing was performed with immunoSEQ multiplex PCR; in TCRdb, only in-frame clones are kept and a portion is missing. The sample shows 110,000 to 150,000 clones, more than 85% of them seen only once. Sample: peripheral blood, taken on day 0 of AZD1222 vaccination. The receptors derive from an adult in good health.

The genes are TRBV25-1 and TRBJ2-7; 7 nucleotides align to TRBD2. V shed 10 bases and J 3 bases; nucleotides not matched to a gene: 9. Per germline, CDR1 MGHDK and CDR2 SYGVNS. The CDR3 loop spans 13 amino acids. The CDR3 protein is CATRPASGYEQYF. The CDR3 DNA reads as TGTGCCACCCGCCCGGCTAGCGGCTACGAGCAGTACTTC.

The chain combines TRBV7-2 with TRBJ1-1; D perhaps matches TRBD1 (5 bases). Germline loops: CDR1 SGHTA, CDR2 FQGNSA. Trimming removed 5 bases from V and 4 bases from J, with 11 bases in between. CDR3 length: 13 amino acids. This CDR3 is CASSNRQTTEAFF. The CDR3, as DNA: TGTGCCAGCAGCAACAGACAGACCACTGAAGCTTTCTTT.

The V gene is TRBV16, the J gene TRBJ2-4; no clear D. Per the germline V gene, CDR1 is KGHSY and CDR2 is FQNENV. The CDR3 covers 15 residues. Trimming cost V 0 bases and J 0 bases, with 6 bases left between them. In nucleotides, the CDR3 is TGTGCCAGCAGCCAATCGTTTGAAGCCAAAAACATTCAGTACTTC. Translated, it gives CASSQSFEAKNIQYF.

The chain links TRBV3-1 (or the pseudogene TRBV3-2) to TRBJ2-1; weak D call: TRBD2 (6 bases). V was shortened by 4 bases and J by 16 bases, with 20 bases between the two germline ends. CDR1 is LGHDT and CDR2 is YNNKEL in the germline V gene (reference sequence). This CDR3 is 13 amino acids long. CDR3: CASSPIPGTAPFF. CDR3 nucleotides: TGTGCCAGCAGCCCCATTCCCGGGACTGCGCCTTTCTTC.

The rearrangement uses TRBV6-2 or TRBV6-3 and TRBJ2-7; TRBD2 aligns across 7 bases. CDR3 length: 16 amino acids. The germline CDR1 and CDR2 sequences are MNHEY and SVGEGT. J lost 3 bases, V lost 0 bases, and 8 bases had no gene match. CDR3 sequence (DNA): TGTGCCAGCAGTTACTCGAGGTGGGGGGGACGCTACGAGCAGTACTTC. Its protein product is CASSYSRWGGRYEQYF.

This chain joins TRBV3-1 (or the pseudogene TRBV3-2) and TRBJ2-1, with D possibly matching TRBD2 (6 bases). CDR1 is LGHDT and CDR2 is YNNKEL in the germline V gene (reference sequence). Trimming removed 7 bases from V and 1 base from J, with 11 bases in between. The CDR3 has 14 residues. In nucleotides, the CDR3 is TGTGCCAGCACCTTGGGGGGATCCTACAATGAGCAGTTCTTC. It codes for CASTLGGSYNEQFF.

The genes are TRBV19 and TRBJ2-2; D might be TRBD2 (6 bases). Germline V gene sequence: CDR1 LNHDA, CDR2 SQIVND (reference sequence). V was trimmed by 3 bases and J by 4 bases, leaving 15 bases between them. The CDR3 sequence is 16 residues long. This CDR3 is CASSIPRGSGTGELFF. The CDR3, as DNA: TGTGCCAGTAGTATTCCGCGGGGCTCGGGCACCGGGGAGCTGTTTTTT.